This T cell receptor (beta chain) is from a study of CD8 T cells in ankylosing spondylitis. Findings and caveats of the study: Disease-linked clones proved CD8+ and comparatively uncommon in peripheral blood. Ankylosing spondylitis blood appeared to be characterized by a TCR beta motif of roughly eight highly homologous variants.

With respect to this clonotype: What it recognizes is unknown. An end of the junction differs from the germline gene, which may be a read error.

The CDR3 is made up of 13 amino acids. The germline V gene has CDR1 SGHAT and CDR2 FQNNGV. It was by quantitative 5'-RACE with molecular barcodes that TCR beta libraries were made. Using its own MiXCR run on the 5' RACE reads, TCRdb lists one record per CDR3 protein. This repertoire shows around 300,000 distinct CDR3 sequences, 20% found once; its top ten account for 3.5%. The clonotype originates from a female donor with ankylosing spondylitis or in good health (not recorded which). The chain has TRBV11-2 and TRBJ2-2; D remains ambiguous. The specimen sequenced was blood, either unsorted or a sorted T cell fraction (not recorded which). The CDR3 spells CAGSLDFNGELFF. The CDR3 region has the DNA TGTGCCGGCAGCTTAGATTTTAACGGGGAGCTGTTTTTT. Using reference TRBV11-2 and TRBJ2-2 for the parts outside the CDR3, the full variable domain is EAGVAQSPRYKIIEKRQSVAFWCNPISGHATLYWYQQILGQGPKLLIQFQNNGVVDDSQLPKDRFSAERLKGVDSTLKIQPAKLEDSAVYLCAGSLDFNGELFFGEGSRLTVL.